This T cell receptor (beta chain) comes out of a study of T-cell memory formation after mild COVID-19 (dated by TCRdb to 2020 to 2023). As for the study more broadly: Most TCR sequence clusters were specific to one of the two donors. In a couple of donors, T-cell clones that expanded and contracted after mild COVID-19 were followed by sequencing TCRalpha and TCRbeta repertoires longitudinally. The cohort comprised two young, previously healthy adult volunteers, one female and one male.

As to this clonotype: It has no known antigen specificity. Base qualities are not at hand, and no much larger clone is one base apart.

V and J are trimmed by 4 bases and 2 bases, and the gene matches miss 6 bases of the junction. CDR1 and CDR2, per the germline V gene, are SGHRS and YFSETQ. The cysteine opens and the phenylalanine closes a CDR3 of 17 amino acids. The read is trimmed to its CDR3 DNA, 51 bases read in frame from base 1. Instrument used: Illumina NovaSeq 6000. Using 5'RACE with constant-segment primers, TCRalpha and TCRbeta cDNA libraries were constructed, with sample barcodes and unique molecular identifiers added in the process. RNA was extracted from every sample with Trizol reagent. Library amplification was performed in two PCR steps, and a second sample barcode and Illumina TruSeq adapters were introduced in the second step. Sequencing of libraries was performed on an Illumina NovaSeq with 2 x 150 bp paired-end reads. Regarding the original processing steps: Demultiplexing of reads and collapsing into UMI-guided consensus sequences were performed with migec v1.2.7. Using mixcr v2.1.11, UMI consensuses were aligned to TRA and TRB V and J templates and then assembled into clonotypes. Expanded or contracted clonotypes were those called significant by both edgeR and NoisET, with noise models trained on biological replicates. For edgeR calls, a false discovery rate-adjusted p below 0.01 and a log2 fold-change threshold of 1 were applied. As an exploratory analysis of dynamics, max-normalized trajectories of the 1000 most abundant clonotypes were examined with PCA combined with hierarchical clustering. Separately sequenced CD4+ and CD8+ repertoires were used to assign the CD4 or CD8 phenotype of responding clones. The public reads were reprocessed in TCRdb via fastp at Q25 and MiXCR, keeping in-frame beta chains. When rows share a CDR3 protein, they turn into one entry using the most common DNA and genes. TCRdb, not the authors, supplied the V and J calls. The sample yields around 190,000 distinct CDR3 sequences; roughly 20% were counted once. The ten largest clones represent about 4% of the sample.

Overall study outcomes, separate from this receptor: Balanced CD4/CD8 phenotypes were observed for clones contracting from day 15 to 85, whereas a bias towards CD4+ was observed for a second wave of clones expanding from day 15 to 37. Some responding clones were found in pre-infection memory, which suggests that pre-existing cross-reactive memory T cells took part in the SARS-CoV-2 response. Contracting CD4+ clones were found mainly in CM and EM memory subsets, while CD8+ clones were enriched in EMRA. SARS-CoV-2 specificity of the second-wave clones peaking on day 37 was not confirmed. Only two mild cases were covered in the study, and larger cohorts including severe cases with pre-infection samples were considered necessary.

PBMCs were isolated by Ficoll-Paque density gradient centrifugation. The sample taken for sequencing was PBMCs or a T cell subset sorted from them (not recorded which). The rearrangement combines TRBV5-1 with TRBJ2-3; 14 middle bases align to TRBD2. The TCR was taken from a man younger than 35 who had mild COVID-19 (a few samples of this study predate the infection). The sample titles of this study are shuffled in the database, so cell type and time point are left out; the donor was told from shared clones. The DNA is TGCGCCAGCAGCGGGGGACTAGCGGGGGTCCTCACAGATACGCAGTATTTT. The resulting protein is CASSGGLAGVLTDTQYF.